The 11 T cell receptor beta chains below come from one sample, sequenced in a study of CD8+CD57+ T cells in acquired aplastic anemia. Genomic DNA, the template, was used for profiling of the TCR beta VDJ and CDR3. Using its own MiXCR run on the reads, TCRdb lists one record per CDR3 protein. The profile shows 300,000 or so distinct CDR3 sequences, roughly 59% of them singletons. Patients who underwent sequencing had shown CD8+CD57+ cell expansion by flow cytometry. Sequenced material: sorted CD4+, CD8+, or CD8+CD57+ T cells (not recorded which) from PBMCs. The receptors shown here come from a human donor with aplastic anemia.

This clonotype was seen repeatedly, ten times or more. J is TRBJ2-5 and V is TRBV6-1; unclear D gene. The ends were cut back, 2 bases at V and 6 bases at J, with 13 bases in the middle. Germline CDR1 reads MNHNS; CDR2 reads SASEGT. This CDR3 contains 14 residues. In nucleotides, the CDR3 is TGTGCCAGCAGTGAAAGACCTATAGGGAAGACCCAGTACTTC. It specifies CASSERPIGKTQYF.

The V and J genes are TRBV12-3 or TRBV12-4 and TRBJ2-7; 11 nucleotides match TRBD1. CDR3 size: 15 residues. V shed 6 bases, J shed 2 bases, and the junction held 6 bases outside the gene matches. The CDR3 loop is CASRLGTGGAYEQYF. The CDR3 DNA sequence: TGTGCCAGCAGACTCGGGACAGGGGGAGCCTACGAGCAGTACTTC.

V and J are TRBV2 and TRBJ2-5, with TRBD2 as a possible D gene (6 bases). Germline V gene lookup returns CDR1 SNHLY and CDR2 FYNNEI. CDR3 length equals 16 residues. The ends were cut back, 6 bases at V and 5 bases at J, with 22 bases in the middle. Here the CDR3 DNA reads TGTGCCAGCAGGAAGCCTAGCGCCTCCTTCCAGGAGACCCAGTACTTC. It yields the protein CASRKPSASFQETQYF.

This clonotype was seen repeatedly, ten times or more. The chain links TRBV5-4 to TRBJ2-3; TRBD1 matches at 7 bases. J was trimmed by 2 bases and V by 5 bases; bases with no gene match: 8. Germline CDR1 reads SGHNT; CDR2 reads YYREEE (reference sequence). The length of the CDR3 is 15 residues. The CDR3 region is CASSKPGTVTDTQYF. DNA of the CDR3: TGTGCCAGCAGTAAACCCGGGACAGTCACAGATACGCAGTATTTT. Full variable domain (rest looked up from reference TRBV5-4 and TRBJ2-3): ETGVTQSPTHLIKTRGQQVTLRCSSQSGHNTVSWYQQALGQGPQFIFQYYREEENGRGNFPPRFSGLQFPNYSSELNVNALELDDSALYLCASSKPGTVTDTQYFGPGTRLTVL.

V usage is TRBV2 and J usage is TRBJ2-7, with 9 nucleotides matching TRBD1. Per the germline V gene, CDR1 is SNHLY and CDR2 is FYNNEI. The V gene end was trimmed by 5 bases and the J gene end by 4 bases; junction bases not matched to a gene: 12. The CDR3 runs 16 residues. The CDR3 loop is CASSLDRGPAIYEQYF. CDR3 nucleotide sequence: TGTGCCAGCAGTTTGGACAGGGGCCCTGCGATTTACGAGCAGTACTTC.

This clonotype was seen many times. This chain joins TRBV19 and TRBJ2-1; 8 bases are shared with TRBD2. Germline values: CDR1 LNHDA, CDR2 SQIVND (reference sequence). V was pared by 6 bases and J by 4 bases, with 8 bases of the junction left unmatched. The CDR3 totals 15 residues. CDR3 coding DNA: TGTGCCAGTAGCACCGCGGGACTAGTGTACAATGAGCAGTTCTTC. This gives the protein CASSTAGLVYNEQFF.

The CDR3 nucleotides are TGTGCCACCAGCAGAGATCGGGGGAGGGCATATGAGCAGTTCTTC. Amino acid sequence: CATSRDRGRAYEQFF. The chain uses TRBV15 and TRBJ2-1; 7 bases align to TRBD2. From germline, CDR1 is LNHNV and CDR2 YYDKDF (reference sequence). CDR3 size: 15 residues. The V segment lost 0 bases and the J segment 8 bases; nucleotides outside the gene matches: 7.

The rearrangement links TRBV7-6 to TRBJ2-5; TRBD2 agrees at 13 bases. The CDR3 contains 18 residues. Germline V gene lookup returns CDR1 SGHVS and CDR2 FNYEAQ. The V segment lost 0 bases and the J segment 4 bases; nucleotides outside the gene matches: 8. CDR3 region: CASSLARTSGGQLETQYF. The CDR3 DNA follows: TGTGCCAGCAGCTTAGCGCGGACTAGCGGGGGACAATTAGAGACCCAGTACTTC.

The rearrangement uses TRBV10-3 and TRBJ2-7; 9 bases fit TRBD1. The junction had 13 bases not matched to a gene; V was cut back by 6 bases and J by 4 bases. CDR1 ENHRY and CDR2 SYGVKD come from the germline V gene. This CDR3 is 16 amino acids long. In DNA form, the CDR3 reads TGTGCCATCAGCACACAGGGGGCAATCGACTCGTACGAGCAGTACTTC. Its translation: CAISTQGAIDSYEQYF.

This chain connects TRBV7-9 to TRBJ1-2; no definite D call. The CDR3 contains 14 residues. The germline V and J ends were trimmed by 2 bases and 3 bases, with 10 bases remaining between them. Germline V CDR1 and CDR2: SEHNR, FQNEAQ (reference sequence). Written as DNA, the CDR3 is TGTGCCAGCAGCTTAATGACCTCTTACTATGGCTACACCTTC. It specifies CASSLMTSYYGYTF. The whole variable domain, remainder taken from reference TRBV7-9 and TRBJ1-2, is DTGVSQNPRHKITKRGQNVTFRCDPISEHNRLYWYRQTLGQGPEFLTYFQNEAQLEKSRLLSDRFSAERPKGSFSTLEIQRTEQGDSAMYLCASSLMTSYYGYTFGSGTRLTVV.

V is TRBV4-1 and J is TRBJ2-7; a weak D match, TRBD1 (7 bases). CDR1 and CDR2 (germline): MGHRA, YSYEKL. The germline V and J ends were trimmed by 0 bases and 6 bases, with 12 bases remaining between them. The CDR3 runs to 14 residues. DNA of the CDR3: TGCGCCAGCAGCCAAGACAGGGGGGCCATCGAGCAGTACTTC. Translating gives CASSQDRGAIEQYF.